The entry below describes one T cell receptor (beta chain). What it binds is not known. These data come from a study of resident and recirculating memory T cells in vitiligo. General study results and limits: Different lesions suggested infiltration by different T cell clones. Vitiligo lesions lacked a unique dominant clone, and clonality varied.

CDR1 and CDR2 (germline): MDHEN, SYDVKM. The CDR3 loop spans 14 amino acids. V was pared by 1 base and J by 3 bases, with 7 bases between. Stability required unchanged lesions during the previous 6 months. No patient showed confetti depigmentation, a clinical sign of active disease. Sequencing used immunoSEQ multiplex PCR; TCRdb keeps in-frame clones, though not all of them. Found here are fewer than 85,000 clones, roughly 94% of them singletons; the top ten hold roughly 5%. This TCR was recovered from a male donor with vitiligo. The sequencing sample was made of blood. The chain employs TRBV28 and TRBJ1-5; D is ambiguous. CDR3 sequence: CASSLLTFNQPQHF. The DNA for the CDR3 is TGTGCCAGCAGTTTATTGACTTTCAATCAGCCCCAGCATTTT.